This record concerns one T cell receptor (beta chain) sequence. Its antigen is undetermined. Before the COVID-19 pandemic, during about 2011-2019, CD4+ T cells were taken from unexposed donors. Isolation of CD4+ T cells took place after 10 days in culture. On days 3 and 7, cultures got half fresh IL-2 medium. The sample is drawn from a study of CD4 T cells in relation to SARS-CoV-2 and coronaviruses. For the study at large: TCR beta CDR3s were sequenced after roughly ten-day antigen culture of PBMCs.

Here immunoSEQ multiplex PCR was the method, and the copy in TCRdb shows in-frame clones only, minus some. This sample has approximately 17,000 clones, with around 82% found just once. This CDR3 contains 16 residues. Germline lookup yields CDR1 MDHEN and CDR2 SYDVKM. V was pared by 5 bases and J by 5 bases, with 21 bases between. Specimen: CD4+ T cells from PBMCs, cultured in vitro. This receptor was identified in a human donor in good health. V and J are TRBV28 and TRBJ1-2; a weak D match, TRBD1 (6 bases). The CDR3 protein is CASSSLQGGVWYGYTF. CDR3 DNA: TGTGCCAGCAGTAGTTTACAGGGTGGAGTCTGGTATGGCTACACCTTC.